This TCR beta chain comes out of a study of shared clonotypes between healthy human individuals. As concerns this clone: This CDR3 is also generated by other DNA sequences in the sample.

Some clones are missing from TCRdb's copy, which holds only in-frame ones; the method was immunoSEQ multiplex PCR. Here the sample spans approximately 1,500,000 clones, about 98% being singletons. Trimming shortened V by 6 bases and J by 6 bases, and 8 bases separated the two germline ends. This CDR3 has 12 residues. Germline V gene lookup returns CDR1 SGHTA and CDR2 FQGNSA. The specimen was naive CD4+ T cells sorted from blood. The sample's subset: CD45RA+ positively selected. The sequence came from a man aged 25 to 40 in good health. The V call is TRBV7-2, the J call TRBJ2-2; D ambiguous. CDR3 sequence reads: CASSPPPGELFF. DNA of the CDR3: TGTGCCAGCAGTCCCCCCCCCGGGGAGCTGTTTTTT.